The 20 T cell receptor beta chains below were found in one sample sequenced in a study of OX40 agonist ivuxolimab in advanced cancers. Profiling relied on immunoSEQ multiplex PCR, and the TCRdb table lists in-frame clones only, not all of them. The sample has approximately 40,000 clones; 88% are singletons. The sample here was CD4+ or CD8+ T cells sorted from blood, taken in a trial of the OX40 agonist ivuxolimab. All receptors come from an adult with an advanced solid tumor such as melanoma, head and neck, liver or kidney cancer.

The chain joins TRBV2 to TRBJ1-1, with D unresolved. The CDR3 runs 11 residues. Trimming removed 6 bases at V and 2 bases at J, with 4 bases between. The germline V gene encodes CDR1 SNHLY and CDR2 FYNNEI. CDR3 bases: TGTGCCAGCAGAGAAAACACTGAAGCTTTCTTT. It yields the protein CASRENTEAFF.

V gene TRBV7-6 combines with J gene TRBJ2-5; D possibly corresponds to TRBD1 (6 bases). Germline values: CDR1 SGHVS, CDR2 FNYEAQ. This CDR3 is 13 amino acids long. V was cut by 5 bases and J by 2 bases, with 9 bases left in between. CDR3 in amino acids: CASSARGQETQYF. The CDR3 region has the DNA TGTGCCAGCAGCGCCAGGGGACAAGAGACCCAGTACTTC.

This chain joins TRBV4-1 and TRBJ2-7; a possible D gene is TRBD1 (5 bases). V lost 1 base and J 6 bases, leaving 7 bases between the germline ends. Looked up from germline, CDR1 is MGHRA and CDR2 is YSYEKL. The CDR3 spans 12 residues. CDR3 region: CASSQGQGEQYF. As DNA, the CDR3 is TGCGCCAGCAGCCAAGGTCAGGGCGAGCAGTACTTC.

The V call is TRBV19, the J call TRBJ2-7; 9 bases agree with TRBD1. After removal of 1 base from V and 5 bases from J, the junction contained 6 bases not matched to a gene. CDR3 length: 15 amino acids. Per germline, CDR1 LNHDA and CDR2 SQIVND (reference sequence). The CDR3 loop is CASSIVGTGTHEQYF. Here the CDR3 DNA reads TGTGCCAGTAGTATAGTTGGGACAGGGACCCACGAGCAGTACTTC.

The chain recombines TRBV7-2 with TRBJ1-2; no reliable D call. Germline CDR1 SGHTA, CDR2 FQGNSA. The CDR3 is 17 amino acids. The germline V and J ends were trimmed by 5 bases and 2 bases, with 21 bases remaining between them. The CDR3 coding sequence is TGTGCCAGCAGCGCGTACCCGGGAGATCGATGGAACTATGGCTACACCTTC. Translated: CASSAYPGDRWNYGYTF.

The chain recombines TRBV18 with TRBJ2-7, with D perhaps matching TRBD1 (5 bases). Between the trimmed V and J ends, which lost 2 bases and 1 base, there was a span of 9 bases. Germline CDR1 is KGHSH and CDR2 is LQKENI. This CDR3 contains 14 residues. Here the CDR3 DNA reads TGTGCCAGCTCACCAGGGGCTGGATCCTACGAGCAGTACTTC. Amino acids: CASSPGAGSYEQYF. Combining the CDR3 with reference TRBV18 and TRBJ2-7 gives the whole variable domain NAGVMQNPRHLVRRRGQEARLRCSPMKGHSHVYWYRQLPEEGLKFMVYLQKENIIDESGMPKERFSAEFPKEGPSILRIQQVVRGDSAAYFCASSPGAGSYEQYFGPGTRLTVT.

V is TRBV11-3 and J is TRBJ1-6, with 8 bases aligning to TRBD1. Trimming removed 1 base from V and 5 bases from J; junction bases left unmatched: 7. CDR3 length equals 17 residues. The germline V gene has CDR1 SGHNT and CDR2 YENEEA. The CDR3: CASSLAGRGQDNSPLHF. CDR3 nucleotides: TGTGCCAGCAGCTTAGCTGGGCGGGGACAGGATAATTCACCCCTCCACTTT.

The chain joins TRBV7-8 to TRBJ2-1; tentative D call: TRBD2 (6 bases). V was cut by 0 bases and J by 4 bases, with 10 bases left in between. The CDR3 contains 15 residues. In germline, CDR1 is SGHVS, CDR2 FQNEAQ. CDR3 region: CASSLAGGEYNEQFF. CDR3 nucleotides: TGTGCCAGCAGCTTAGCGGGAGGAGAGTACAATGAGCAGTTCTTC. Using reference TRBV7-8 and TRBJ2-1 for the parts outside the CDR3, the full variable domain is GAGVSQSPRYKVAKRGQDVALRCDPISGHVSLFWYQQALGQGPEFLTYFQNEAQLDKSGLPSDRFFAERPEGSVSTLKIQRTQQEDSAVYLCASSLAGGEYNEQFFGPGTRLTVL.

The rearrangement uses TRBV2 and TRBJ2-1; possibly TRBD2 for D (5 bases). V was cut by 7 bases and J by 3 bases, with 13 bases left in between. The CDR3 has 14 amino acids. Germline V gene lookup returns CDR1 SNHLY and CDR2 FYNNEI. Written as DNA, the CDR3 is TGTGCCAGCATCCCTCTAGGAGGCTACAATGAGCAGTTCTTC. This encodes CASIPLGGYNEQFF. Full variable domain (outside the CDR3, taken from reference TRBV2 and TRBJ2-1): EPEVTQTPSHQVTQMGQEVILRCVPISNHLYFYWYRQILGQKVEFLVSFYNNEISEKSEIFDDQFSVERPDGSNFTLKIRSTKLEDSAMYFCASIPLGGYNEQFFGPGTRLTVL.

By proportion, this clone is medium-sized. The sample contains more than one DNA sequence encoding this CDR3. This CDR3 reads CAWGATGTEAFF. As DNA, the CDR3 is TGTGCCTGGGGAGCCACGGGGACTGAAGCTTTCTTT. The V call is TRBV30, the J call TRBJ1-1, with D hard to call. Looked up from germline, CDR1 is GTSNPN and CDR2 is SVGIG (reference sequence). This CDR3 is built from 12 residues. With 5 bases removed from V and 5 bases from J, the gap between germline ends came to 12 bases.

V gene TRBV19 combines with J gene TRBJ1-2; the D is unclear. The CDR3 contains 15 residues. Germline-derived CDR1 and CDR2 are LNHDA and SQIVND (reference sequence). The V gene lost 1 base and the J gene lost 4 bases, with 13 bases spanning the gap. The CDR3 nucleotides are TGTGCCAGTAGTATAGTAAGGTACAACCCCTATGGCTACACCTTC. This encodes CASSIVRYNPYGYTF.

This rearrangement joins TRBV30 to TRBJ2-7; D gene unclear. The CDR3 is 11 amino acids. Per the germline V gene, CDR1 is GTSNPN and CDR2 is SVGIG (reference sequence). Trimming cost V 5 bases and J 2 bases, with 7 bases left between them. CDR3 loop: CAWGHTYEQYF. CDR3 in DNA: TGTGCCTGGGGTCACACCTACGAGCAGTACTTC.

The rearrangement links TRBV28 to TRBJ1-5; D remains unclear. The germline V gene has CDR1 MDHEN and CDR2 SYDVKM. CDR3 length: 11 residues. V lost 4 bases, J lost 8 bases, and 6 bases lay in between. The CDR3 is CASSSPEPQHF. The CDR3 DNA reads as TGTGCCAGCAGTTCCCCTGAGCCCCAGCATTTT. Full variable domain (outside the CDR3, taken from reference TRBV28 and TRBJ1-5): DVKVTQSSRYLVKRTGEKVFLECVQDMDHENMFWYRQDPGLGLRLIYFSYDVKMKEKGDIPEGYSVSREKKERFSLILESASTNQTSMYLCASSSPEPQHFGDGTRLSIL.

The V call is TRBV10-3, the J call TRBJ1-1, with no clear D. V lost 11 bases to trimming and J lost 1 base, with 17 bases between them. The germline V gene has CDR1 ENHRY and CDR2 SYGVKD. The CDR3 contains 14 residues. CDR3 region: CAAQTGRSNTEAFF. The CDR3 coding sequence is TGTGCCGCCCAGACTGGCCGCTCGAACACTGAAGCTTTCTTT.

The V call is TRBV28, the J call TRBJ1-4; D is perhaps TRBD1 (6 bases). The CDR3 has 14 residues. From germline, CDR1 is MDHEN and CDR2 SYDVKM. Trimming took 4 bases from V and 8 from J, leaving 14 bases between them. The CDR3 reads CASSSFKGEEKLFF. CDR3 bases: TGTGCCAGCAGTTCCTTCAAGGGGGAAGAAAAACTGTTTTTT.

This sequence joins TRBV6-5 and TRBJ2-2; a weak D match, TRBD2 (5 bases). The V and J ends lost 2 bases and 6 bases respectively, with 7 bases between them. There are 13 residues in the CDR3. CDR1 is MNHEY, CDR2 SVGAGI, per germline. CDR3: CASSYRGSGELFF. CDR3 DNA sequence: TGTGCCAGCAGTTACCGAGGGTCCGGGGAGCTGTTTTTT.

This CDR3 reads CASLTGVEAFF. The CDR3 nucleotides read TGTGCCAGCTTGACAGGGGTTGAAGCTTTCTTT. This chain links TRBV25-1 with TRBJ1-1; 8 nucleotides line up with TRBD1. The CDR3 loop spans 11 amino acids. Germline V gene lookup returns CDR1 MGHDK and CDR2 SYGVNS. V lost 8 bases to trimming and J lost 7 bases; unmatched junction nucleotides: 3.

In DNA, the CDR3 is TGTGCCAGCAGCCGAACCTCAGGGGGAAGTTCCTACAATGAGCAGTTCTTC. This sequence encodes CASSRTSGGSSYNEQFF. The chain has TRBV7-8 and TRBJ2-1, with 7 bases aligning to TRBD1. CDR1 is SGHVS, CDR2 FQNEAQ, per germline. With 5 bases clipped from V and 1 base from J, the junction kept 11 bases outside the gene matches. CDR3 length: 17 residues.

The chain links TRBV19 to TRBJ1-2; D remains ambiguous. The CDR3 is 13 amino acids. Germline V gene data show CDR1 as LNHDA and CDR2 as SQIVND (reference sequence). Trimming cost V 8 bases and J 8 bases, with 18 bases left between them. The CDR3 nucleotides read TGTGCCAGTTACTCCCTCAAATTCGAGGGCTACACCTTC. It yields the protein CASYSLKFEGYTF.

The chain combines TRBV27 with TRBJ1-5; possibly TRBD1 for D (5 bases). Trimming took off 6 bases at V and 3 bases at J, with 12 bases between the two ends. The CDR3 spans 14 residues. Germline-derived CDR1 and CDR2 are MNHEY and SMNVEV (reference sequence). The CDR3 sequence: CASSPWGSNQPQHF. For the CDR3, the DNA is TGTGCCAGCAGCCCTTGGGGGTCCAATCAGCCCCAGCATTTT.